This T cell receptor beta chain originates from a study of CD8 T cells in ankylosing spondylitis. Study-wide results and caveats: Researchers reportedly found disease-linked clones significantly enriched in matched ankylosing spondylitis synovial fluid.

Via MiXCR, TCRdb re-called the 5' RACE reads, giving one row per CDR3 protein. Here the sample spans about 18,000 distinct CDR3 sequences, 8% to 10% being singletons. The V and J ends lost 8 bases and 6 bases respectively, with 8 bases between them. The CDR3 totals 10 residues. The germline CDR1 and CDR2 sequences are SQVTM and ANQGSEA. Of note for this clonotype: Its target is not known.

The clonotype originates from a male donor with ankylosing spondylitis or in good health (not recorded which). What was sequenced was blood. The chain combines TRBV29-1 with TRBJ2-1; D is ambiguous. CDR3 in amino acids: CSHGRNEQFF. The CDR3 DNA reads TGCAGCCACGGGCGCAATGAGCAGTTCTTC.